This T cell receptor beta chain was identified in a study of T-cell reconstitution after alpha-beta-depleted transplantation in children. General observations from the study: Newly made T cells mostly supplied T-cell counts and diversity one year after transplant. Surviving recipient cells, namely T cells and thymic progenitors, were the source of high day-60 TCRbeta diversity in some patients. Reported findings indicate that, about two months after transplant, alpha-beta T cells came from several hundred expanded clones, which were derived from non-depleted graft cells.

Comment on this clonotype: Its antigen is not known.

A TCRbeta library incorporating unique molecular identifiers was prepared. Each CDR3 protein is one row after TCRdb ran MiXCR on the PCR reads. The data hold about 200,000 distinct CDR3 sequences, with under 8.5% observed a single time. Germline V gives CDR1 SGHTA, CDR2 FQGNSA. This CDR3 has 13 amino acids. Trimming shortened V by 4 bases and J by 6 bases, and 10 bases separated the two germline ends. The chain links TRBV7-2 to TRBJ2-1; the D gene is possibly TRBD2 (5 bases). This TCR derives from a male patient aged 2-15 years who had a stem cell transplant for acute myeloid leukemia, so the T cells may come from the graft donor. The material sequenced was PBMCs, mostly from graft donor cells, taken 360 days after TCRalphabeta/CD19-depleted stem cell transplant. The CDR3 here is CASSYPGINEQFF. The CDR3 DNA sequence: TGTGCCAGCAGCTACCCGGGAATCAATGAGCAGTTCTTC.